These 19 T cell receptor beta chains originate from one sample sequenced in a study of shared clonotypes between healthy human individuals. TCRdb's table, derived via immunoSEQ multiplex PCR, lists solely in-frame clones and lacks some. The sample includes over a million clones, approximately 70% of them seen just once. The sequenced material came from memory CD4+ T cells sorted from blood. Subset reported: CD45RA-negative fraction. Receptor source: a man between 18 and 29 years old in good health.

Remarks on this clone: The sample carries other DNA sequences with the same CDR3. The genes are TRBV19 and TRBJ2-2; 10 nucleotides align to TRBD2. V was pared by 1 base and J by 2 bases, with 1 base of the junction left unmatched. Per germline, CDR1 LNHDA and CDR2 SQIVND (reference sequence). This CDR3 is 16 amino acids long. In DNA, the CDR3 is TGTGCCAGTAGTATAGTAGCGGGAGGAAACACCGGGGAGCTGTTTTTT. Its protein product is CASSIVAGGNTGELFF.

Concerning this clone: One end of the junction fails to match germline, which may point to a read error. The chain carries TRBV10-2 and TRBJ1-3; the D gene is possibly TRBD1 (6 bases). This CDR3 contains 12 residues. Germline V gene lookup returns CDR1 WSHSY and CDR2 SAAADI. In DNA, the CDR3 is TGCGCCAGCAGCCCGGGACAAAACGCCATATATTTT. Translation: CASSPGQNAIYF.

This clone was found many times. The genes are TRBV9 and TRBJ2-1; D might be TRBD1 (5 bases). Trimming removed 0 bases from V and 3 bases from J, with 10 bases in between. CDR3 length: 15 residues. Germline CDR1 and CDR2: SGDLS and YYNGEE. CDR3 region: CASSVGQGLYNEQFF. The CDR3, as DNA: TGTGCCAGCAGCGTAGGCCAGGGCCTCTACAATGAGCAGTTCTTC.

The gene calls are TRBV7-9 and TRBJ1-5; D call uncertain. Germline V gene data show CDR1 as SEHNR and CDR2 as FQNEAQ (reference sequence). The CDR3 extends over 14 amino acids. The V gene lost 5 bases and the J gene lost 6 bases, with 14 bases spanning the gap. In nucleotides, the CDR3 is TGTGCCAGCAGCCGGTCGACATCTAGTCAGCCCCAGCATTTT. Residues: CASSRSTSSQPQHF.

V and J are TRBV11-2 and TRBJ2-3; 7 bases are shared with TRBD2. V trimming: 2 bases; J trimming: 5 bases; junction bases outside the gene matches: 13. This CDR3 is built from 17 residues. CDR1 and CDR2 from the germline V gene are SGHAT and FQNNGV. This chain's CDR3 is CASSLRGAGSPEDTQYF. The CDR3 DNA reads as TGTGCCAGCAGCTTACGAGGAGCGGGGAGCCCCGAAGATACGCAGTATTTT.

This chain links TRBV5-1 with TRBJ2-2; D tentatively reads TRBD1 or TRBD2 (5 bases each). The CDR3 spans 15 residues. V was cut by 8 bases and J by 0 bases, with 14 bases left in between. Germline assignment: CDR1 SGHRS and CDR2 YFSETQ. In DNA, the CDR3 is TGCGCCAGTGGGGCCGGGACGACGAACACCGGGGAGCTGTTTTTT. It is translated as CASGAGTTNTGELFF. The entire variable domain, with the rest obtained from reference TRBV5-1 and TRBJ2-2, is as follows: KAGVTQTPRYLIKTRGQQVTLSCSPISGHRSVSWYQQTPGQGLQFLFEYFSETQRNKGNFPGRFSGRQFSNSRSEMNVSTLELGDSALYLCASGAGTTNTGELFFGEGSRLTVL.

This sequence joins TRBV4-2 and TRBJ2-5; TRBD2 agrees at 14 bases. Germline-derived CDR1 and CDR2 are LGHNA and YNFKEQ. The CDR3 contains 17 residues. V shed 4 bases, J shed 5 bases, and the junction held 9 bases outside the gene matches. CDR3 region: CASSLGLAGVTGETQYF. In DNA, the CDR3 is TGTGCCAGCAGCCTGGGACTAGCGGGGGTTACAGGGGAGACCCAGTACTTC.

The chain has TRBV5-4 and TRBJ2-1, with TRBD1 matching over 10 bases. The CDR3 spans 15 residues. J gave up 8 bases and V 4 bases, and 9 bases lay outside the gene matches. CDR1 is SGHNT and CDR2 is YYREEE in the germline V gene (reference sequence). The CDR3 DNA is TGTGCCAGCAGCAGAGGACAGGGGGTTGTGGATGAGCAGTTCTTC. Its translation is CASSRGQGVVDEQFF.

The rearrangement links TRBV29-1 to TRBJ2-3; 13 nucleotides line up with TRBD2. Looked up from germline, CDR1 is SQVTM and CDR2 is ANQGSEA. This CDR3 is built from 14 residues. V shed 7 bases, J shed 3 bases, and the junction held 4 bases outside the gene matches. This CDR3 reads CSAGLAGVTDTQYF. The CDR3 DNA sequence: TGCAGCGCCGGACTAGCGGGGGTAACAGATACGCAGTATTTT.

This clone is a singleton in its sample. V is TRBV1 and J is TRBJ2-5. TRBV1 is recorded as a pseudogene. This CDR3 region has 14 residues. The CDR3 DNA reads as TGCACCGGCTCCCCGTTAGGGAAAGAAGAGACCCAGTACTTC. It specifies CTGSPLGKEETQYF.

V and J are TRBV2 and TRBJ2-1; either TRBD1 or TRBD2 may supply D (7 bases each). Trimming stripped 6 bases from V and 6 bases from J, with 18 bases between. CDR3 length: 15 amino acids. Germline assignment: CDR1 SNHLY and CDR2 FYNNEI. In DNA form, the CDR3 reads TGTGCCAGCAGCCCTCAGGGGGGGGGCGGCAATGAGCAGTTCTTC. Its translation: CASSPQGGGGNEQFF.

The chain uses TRBV12-5 and TRBJ2-7; no reliable D call. The CDR3 loop spans 12 amino acids. V lost 2 bases and J lost 1, with 3 bases in between. Germline V gene lookup returns CDR1 LGHNT and CDR2 FRNRAP. CDR3 loop: CASGLTSYEQYF. In DNA, the CDR3 is TGTGCTAGTGGTTTGACGTCCTACGAGCAGTACTTC.

The genes are TRBV11-2 and TRBJ2-5; 11 positions match TRBD2. With V trimmed by 1 base and J by 5 bases, 6 bases remained unmatched. Per the germline V gene, CDR1 is SGHAT and CDR2 is FQNNGV. CDR3 length equals 16 residues. The CDR3 DNA reads TGTGCCAGCAGCTTAGGGAGTAGCGGGAGGGGGGAGACCCAGTACTTC. Its translation: CASSLGSSGRGETQYF.

The rearrangement joins TRBV2 to TRBJ1-6; 9 nucleotides align to TRBD1. The CDR3 is 16 residues long. Per germline, CDR1 SNHLY and CDR2 FYNNEI. V shed 8 bases, J shed 6 bases, and the junction held 11 bases outside the gene matches. CDR3 DNA: TGTGCCAGCCAACTCCCGGGACAGGGAGGTAATTCACCCCTCCACTTT. Translating it yields CASQLPGQGGNSPLHF.

This chain uses TRBV27 with TRBJ1-4; D gene unclear. The germline gives CDR1 MNHEY, CDR2 SMNVEV (reference sequence). V shed 8 bases and J shed 2 bases, with 9 bases lying between them. CDR3 length equals 13 residues. The CDR3 coding sequence is TGTGCCAGCGCACGGAAGACTAATGAAAAACTGTTTTTT. Its translation is CASARKTNEKLFF.

The chain links TRBV5-6 to TRBJ1-2, with D maybe TRBD1 (5 bases). Trimming left V 4 bases short and J 8 bases short, with 15 bases between. Germline CDR1 is SGHDT and CDR2 is YYEEEE. This CDR3 comprises 13 residues. The DNA for the CDR3 is TGTGCCAGCAGCCCCCTGGGGCACCAAGGCTACACCTTC. It yields the protein CASSPLGHQGYTF.

The chain links TRBV2 to TRBJ2-5; tentatively, D is TRBD1 (6 bases). Germline CDR1 is SNHLY and CDR2 is FYNNEI. The germline V and J ends were trimmed by 4 bases and 0 bases, with 9 bases remaining between them. CDR3 size: 14 residues. The CDR3 protein is CASSVDRNQETQYF. CDR3 DNA sequence: TGTGCCAGCAGTGTGGACAGAAACCAAGAGACCCAGTACTTC.

The chain recombines TRBV5-1 with TRBJ1-2; 8 bases are a match to TRBD1. The CDR3 runs 13 residues. Germline lookup yields CDR1 SGHRS and CDR2 YFSETQ. Losses at the gene ends were 4 bases for V and 4 bases for J; bases not matched to a gene: 3. CDR3 coding DNA: TGCGCCAGCAGCCCGGGACAGGTCTATGGCTACACCTTC. Translating gives CASSPGQVYGYTF.

The gene calls are TRBV7-2 and TRBJ2-5; 11 bases line up with TRBD2. Germline CDR1 and CDR2: SGHTA and FQGNSA. There are 13 residues in the CDR3. J was trimmed by 2 bases and V by 10 bases; bases with no gene match: 3. In DNA form, the CDR3 reads TGTGCCACCCGACTAGCGGGGCAAGAGACCCAGTACTTC. Translation: CATRLAGQETQYF.